Sequencing of this T cell receptor beta chain was carried out in a study of shared clonotypes between healthy human individuals. General study points: Memory subsets had estimated richness that was generally smaller than that of naive subsets. Naive CD4 clonotypes overlapped across a handful of donors at about 5.2%. Large sequencing depth failed to make sorted-subset sequencing complete, rarefaction showed.

The CDR3 runs 16 residues. Germline CDR1 reads KGHSH; CDR2 reads LQKENI. Trimming stripped 3 bases from V and 0 bases from J, with 14 bases between. On sorted subsets, replicate PCRs used 200 to 250 ng DNA, or 25,000 to 35,000 T cell genomes. TCRdb's table, derived via immunoSEQ multiplex PCR, lists solely in-frame clones and lacks some. The table lists about 2.3 million clones, about 90% of them singletons, with 0.3% to 0.4% in the top ten. About this clone itself: Antigen: not known.

The rearrangement joins TRBV18 to TRBJ1-1; D call uncertain. The sequenced material came from naive CD4+ T cells from PBMCs. Subset defined: CD45RA+ positively selected. This TCR was sampled from a man younger than 30 in good health. Some clones in this sample may be carry-over from other donors' samples. The chain's CDR3 is CASSPPGEAMNTEAFF. The CDR3, as DNA: TGTGCCAGCTCACCCCCCGGGGAAGCCATGAACACTGAAGCTTTCTTT. Looking up the rest from reference TRBV18 and TRBJ1-1 gives the full variable domain: NAGVMQNPRHLVRRRGQEARLRCSPMKGHSHVYWYRQLPEEGLKFMVYLQKENIIDESGMPKERFSAEFPKEGPSILRIQQVVRGDSAAYFCASSPPGEAMNTEAFFGQGTRLTVV.